The 16 T cell receptor beta chains reported below all come from one sample, sequenced in a study of identical twins. TCRdb independently ran MiXCR on the 5' RACE reads; one entry per CDR3 protein. The sample contains some 440,000 distinct CDR3 sequences, roughly a quarter of which appear only once. The data also belong to a second study, concerning T cells expressing NK-cell markers.

Sequenced: CD4+ T cells sorted from blood. These receptors all come from a woman in her late teens or twenties in good health.

In DNA form, the CDR3 reads TGTGCCAGCAGCTTAATGGGACAGGGGGCCAAAAATGAGCAGTTCTTC. Encoded protein: CASSLMGQGAKNEQFF. The chain recombines TRBV7-2 with TRBJ2-1; 12 bases line up with TRBD1. This CDR3 spans 16 amino acids. V shed 2 bases and J 7 bases; nucleotides not matched to a gene: 6. Germline V gene data show CDR1 as SGHTA and CDR2 as FQGNSA.

This clonotype was recorded many times. The chain employs TRBV3-1 and TRBJ1-6, with D unresolved. This CDR3 spans 13 amino acids. The germline V gene encodes CDR1 LGHDT and CDR2 YNNKEL (reference sequence). Trimming left V 1 base short and J 11 bases short, with 9 bases between. CDR3 residues: CASSQGRGAPLHF. CDR3 nucleotides: TGTGCCAGCAGCCAAGGTCGGGGAGCACCCCTCCACTTT.

J is TRBJ1-1 and V is TRBV29-1; D is unclear. The CDR3 contains 13 residues. Germline CDR1 reads SQVTM; CDR2 reads ANQGSEA. Trimming left V 2 bases short and J 5 bases short, with 12 bases between. For the CDR3, the DNA is TGCAGCGTTGAACCCGGGCTTGGAACTGAAGCTTTCTTT. Translating it yields CSVEPGLGTEAFF.

This clonotype was observed a handful of times. CDR3 bases: TGTGCCAGCAGCCGGACCCCACAGGGTGAGCAGTTCTTC. This gives the protein CASSRTPQGEQFF. The genes are TRBV9 and TRBJ2-1; the D gene is possibly TRBD1 (6 bases). Germline V gives CDR1 SGDLS, CDR2 YYNGEE. CDR3 length equals 13 residues. The germline V and J ends were trimmed by 4 bases and 9 bases, with 14 bases remaining between them.

This clonotype appeared a few times. The V call is TRBV20-1, the J call TRBJ2-7; D unresolved. The CDR3 covers 11 residues. The V gene's germline CDR1 is DFQATT and CDR2 SNEGSKA (reference sequence). V lost 6 bases and J lost 0, with 6 bases in between. The CDR3 nucleotides read TGCAGTGCAGCTAGCTCCTACGAGCAGTACTTC. Translation gives CSAASSYEQYF.

This clonotype has only a few counts. The chain combines TRBV7-9 with TRBJ1-3, with 9 bases fitting TRBD1. The CDR3 spans 16 residues. Germline CDR1 is SEHNR and CDR2 is FQNEAQ (reference sequence). Unmatched junction bases numbered 11, after V lost 8 bases and J lost 3 bases. CDR3 sequence: CASGQYGTGSGNTIYF. The CDR3 region has the DNA TGTGCCAGCGGTCAATACGGGACAGGGAGTGGAAACACCATATATTTT.

This clonotype was counted between two and nine times. The V and J genes are TRBV4-3 and TRBJ2-7, with D possibly matching TRBD1 (5 bases). CDR3 length: 15 amino acids. Trimming left V 2 bases short and J 1 base short, with 12 bases between. Germline assignment: CDR1 LGHNA and CDR2 YSLEER. The CDR3 DNA reads as TGCGCCAGCAGCCAAATCCACCAGGGATCCTACGAGCAGTACTTC. Protein: CASSQIHQGSYEQYF.

This clonotype was picked up a small number of times. V and J are TRBV24-1 and TRBJ2-1, with 8 bases lining up with TRBD2. V shed 11 bases, J shed 6 bases, and the junction held 8 bases outside the gene matches. The V gene's germline CDR1 is KGHDR and CDR2 SFDVKD. The CDR3 spans 13 residues. The CDR3 region has the DNA TGTGCCAGCCAACCAAGCGGGGGCAATGAGCAGTTCTTC. It translates to CASQPSGGNEQFF.

V is TRBV4-1 and J is TRBJ2-5, with TRBD2 as a possible D gene (5 bases). V dropped 1 base and J dropped 5 bases, with 14 bases sitting between them. This CDR3 has 15 residues. In germline, CDR1 is MGHRA, CDR2 YSYEKL. CDR3 sequence reads: CASSQVEAGWETQYF. The CDR3 nucleotides are TGCGCCAGCAGCCAAGTGGAGGCGGGCTGGGAGACCCAGTACTTC.

In its sample, this clonotype was seen a few times. The chain has TRBV12-3 or TRBV12-4 and TRBJ2-3; 10 nucleotides align to TRBD1. V shed 6 bases and J 0 bases; nucleotides not matched to a gene: 3. This CDR3 region has 15 residues. CDR3 sequence: CASRRQGASTDTQYF. Written as DNA, the CDR3 is TGTGCCAGCAGGAGACAGGGGGCTAGCACAGATACGCAGTATTTT.

The chain is built from TRBV6-1 and TRBJ2-3; 8 positions match TRBD2. In germline, CDR1 is MNHNS, CDR2 SASEGT. The CDR3 runs 15 residues. Losses at the gene ends were 8 bases for V and 4 bases for J; bases not matched to a gene: 11. The CDR3 protein is CASCPTAGGADTQYF. CDR3 nucleotides: TGTGCCAGCTGTCCTACGGCGGGAGGAGCAGATACGCAGTATTTT.

The rearrangement uses TRBV12-3 or TRBV12-4 and TRBJ2-3, with D perhaps TRBD1 or TRBD2 (5 bases each). The ends were cut back, 6 bases at V and 2 bases at J, with 18 bases in the middle. CDR3 length: 16 residues. The chain's CDR3 is CASSTTYWDDTDTQYF. The CDR3 DNA reads TGTGCCAGCAGCACTACCTATTGGGACGACACAGATACGCAGTATTTT.

The CDR3: CASSQWTQRIYEQYF. CDR3 DNA: TGCGCCAGCAGTCAATGGACACAGAGGATCTACGAGCAGTACTTC. This chain connects TRBV23-1 to TRBJ2-7; weak D call: TRBD1 (5 bases). TRBV23-1 has ORF status, its function being uncertain. The CDR3 sequence is 15 residues long. The V and J ends lost 1 base and 3 bases respectively, with 13 bases between them.

This clonotype occurred a few times. The chain is built from TRBV20-1 and TRBJ1-2; D is undetermined. The CDR3 contains 14 residues. V lost 3 bases and J 5 bases, leaving 16 bases between the germline ends. Germline V CDR1 and CDR2: DFQATT, SNEGSKA (reference sequence). CDR3 in amino acids: CSASSTSKQYGYTF. The CDR3 DNA sequence: TGCAGTGCTAGTTCAACCTCTAAACAGTATGGCTACACCTTC.

This clonotype was seen more than once but under ten times. The rearrangement uses TRBV5-5 and TRBJ2-7; D gene uncertain. Germline values: CDR1 SGHKS, CDR2 YYEKEE (reference sequence). This CDR3 region has 11 residues. Trimming removed 1 base at V and 8 bases at J, with 7 bases between. The CDR3 DNA is TGTGCCAGCAGCTTGAGGGTGAAGCAGTACTTC. Protein product: CASSLRVKQYF.

The table lists this clonotype with a few counts. The chain couples TRBV7-2 to TRBJ1-4; 8 bases are shared with TRBD1. Germline-derived CDR1 and CDR2 are SGHTA and FQGNSA. The CDR3 extends over 15 amino acids. J gave up 8 bases and V 6 bases, and 11 bases lay outside the gene matches. Written as DNA, the CDR3 is TGTGCCAGCAGTCCCCAGGGGGCGGAAGGGGAAAAACTGTTTTTT. It specifies CASSPQGAEGEKLFF.